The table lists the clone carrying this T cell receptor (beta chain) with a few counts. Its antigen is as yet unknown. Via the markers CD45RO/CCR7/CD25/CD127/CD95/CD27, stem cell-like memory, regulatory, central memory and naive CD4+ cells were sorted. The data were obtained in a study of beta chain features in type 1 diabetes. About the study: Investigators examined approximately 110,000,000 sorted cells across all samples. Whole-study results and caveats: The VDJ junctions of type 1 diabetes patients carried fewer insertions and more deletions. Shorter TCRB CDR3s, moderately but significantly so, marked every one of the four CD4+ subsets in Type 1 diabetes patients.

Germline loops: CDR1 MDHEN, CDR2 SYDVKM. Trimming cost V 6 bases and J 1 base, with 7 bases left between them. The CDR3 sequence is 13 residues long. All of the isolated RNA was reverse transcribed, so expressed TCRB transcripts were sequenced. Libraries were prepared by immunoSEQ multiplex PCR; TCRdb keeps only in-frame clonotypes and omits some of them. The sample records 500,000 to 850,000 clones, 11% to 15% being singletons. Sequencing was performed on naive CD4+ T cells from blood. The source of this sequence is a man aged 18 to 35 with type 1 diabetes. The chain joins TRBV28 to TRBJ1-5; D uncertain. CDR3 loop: CASRVPSNQPQHF. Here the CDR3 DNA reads TGTGCCAGCAGGGTCCCAAGCAATCAGCCCCAGCATTTT.